These 12 T cell receptor beta chains were sequenced from one sample in a study of T cell repertoires in cytomegalovirus infection. TCRdb used MiXCR to reprocess the reads, holding one entry per CDR3 protein. Here the sample spans about 770,000 distinct CDR3 sequences, 25% to 30% being singletons. Which antigens these TCRs recognize remains unknown. Sequences were derived from cultured CD8+ T cells from PBMCs, sampled from culture after CMV antigen stimulation. The receptors were sampled from a human donor in good health (CMV status not recorded). Some clones in this sample may be carry-over from other donors' samples.

The chain employs TRBV7-2 and TRBJ2-3; TRBD2 matches at 7 bases. CDR3 size: 13 residues. Germline V lookup: CDR1 SGHTA, CDR2 FQGNSA. The V gene end was trimmed by 8 bases and the J gene end by 0 bases; junction bases not matched to a gene: 2. The CDR3 bases are TGTGCCAGCGGGGGGGACAGCACAGATACGCAGTATTTT. It specifies CASGGDSTDTQYF.

This clonotype was detected only once. J is TRBJ1-1 and V is TRBV7-4; tentatively, D is TRBD1 (6 bases). This CDR3 region has 17 residues. Germline V CDR1 and CDR2: SGHVT, SQSDAQ. Trimming stripped 1 base from V and 7 bases from J, with 22 bases between. CDR3 coding DNA: TGTGCCAGCAGCTTAGGTGCTCTTACAGGACAGTCTAATGAAGCTTTCTTT. Translating gives CASSLGALTGQSNEAFF. The full variable domain, completed using reference TRBV7-4 and TRBJ1-1, is GAGVSQSPRYKVAKRGRDVALRCDSISGHVTLYWYRQTLGQGSEVLTYSQSDAQRDKSGRPSGRFSAERPERSVSTLKIQRTEQGDSAVYLCASSLGALTGQSNEAFFGQGTRLTVV.

This clonotype was counted ten times or more. CDR3 protein: CASSRQLDEQFF. The CDR3 nucleotides read TGTGCCAGCAGCCGACAGCTGGATGAGCAGTTCTTC. This sequence joins TRBV7-2 and TRBJ2-1, with D maybe TRBD1 (5 bases). V was clipped by 5 bases and J by 8 bases, with 10 bases between them. Germline values: CDR1 SGHTA, CDR2 FQGNSA. The CDR3 covers 12 residues.

The chain combines TRBV5-1 with TRBJ1-2; D is unclear. The V gene lost 2 bases and the J gene lost 8 bases, with 16 bases spanning the gap. Germline CDR1 and CDR2: SGHRS and YFSETQ. CDR3 length: 14 amino acids. CDR3 amino acids: CASSLTATSIGYTF. Written as DNA, the CDR3 is TGCGCCAGCAGCTTAACCGCAACATCGATCGGCTACACCTTC.

The rearrangement uses TRBV27 and TRBJ2-3, with D tentatively TRBD2 (5 bases). Germline values: CDR1 MNHEY, CDR2 SMNVEV (reference sequence). This CDR3 spans 16 amino acids. V dropped 4 bases and J dropped 4 bases, with 18 bases sitting between them. DNA of the CDR3: TGTGCCAGCAGTTCATTCAAGGGAACACTAGCAGATACGCAGTATTTT. Translation gives CASSSFKGTLADTQYF.

At least ten counts were recorded for this clonotype. This chain uses TRBV12-3 or TRBV12-4 with TRBJ1-4, with 7 bases aligning to TRBD1. Trimming removed 6 bases from V and 7 bases from J; junction bases left unmatched: 14. CDR3 length: 16 amino acids. The CDR3 spells CASSRRTGGLAEKLFF. In nucleotides, the CDR3 is TGTGCCAGCAGCAGGAGGACAGGTGGTTTGGCTGAAAAACTGTTTTTT.

This clonotype was detected only a few times. V and J are TRBV4-1 and TRBJ2-7; D possibly corresponds to TRBD1 (6 bases). This CDR3 region has 15 residues. The V end was cut by 1 base, the J end by 6 bases, with 16 bases between. CDR1 is MGHRA and CDR2 is YSYEKL in the germline V gene. The CDR3 DNA reads as TGCGCCAGCAGCCAAGTTACTGGGGGCGTAGGCGAGCAGTACTTC. Protein: CASSQVTGGVGEQYF.

This clonotype has more than one count but fewer than ten. The rearrangement joins TRBV7-9 to TRBJ2-2; possible D gene TRBD2, 5 bases. The CDR3 has 15 amino acids. Per the germline V gene, CDR1 is SEHNR and CDR2 is FQNEAQ (reference sequence). Trimming removed 8 bases from V and 1 base from J, with 14 bases in between. The CDR3 spells CASGLLGMNTGELFF. The CDR3 nucleotides read TGTGCCAGCGGGCTACTAGGGATGAACACCGGGGAGCTGTTTTTT.

The gene calls are TRBV29-1 and TRBJ2-1, with 8 bases aligning to TRBD1. V dropped 8 bases and J dropped 4; count of bases not matched to a gene: 10. Germline values: CDR1 SQVTM, CDR2 ANQGSEA. This CDR3 contains 14 residues. CDR3 DNA: TGCAGCACAGCCAAGACAGGGGTGTACAATGAGCAGTTCTTC. Its translation: CSTAKTGVYNEQFF.

This clonotype appeared many times. The chain carries TRBV6-2 or TRBV6-3 and TRBJ1-5, with TRBD1 matching 8 bases. In germline, CDR1 is MNHEY, CDR2 SVGEGT. After removal of 6 bases from V and 4 bases from J, the junction contained 8 bases not matched to a gene. This CDR3 has 15 amino acids. The CDR3: CASRQQGVGNQPQHF. The CDR3 DNA reads TGTGCCAGCAGGCAACAGGGGGTAGGTAATCAGCCCCAGCATTTT.

CDR3 residues: CASSLVGHASNQPQHF. The CDR3 bases are TGTGCCAGCAGTTTAGTGGGTCACGCGAGCAATCAGCCCCAGCATTTT. The chain recombines TRBV27 with TRBJ1-5; no definite D call. CDR3 length: 16 residues. Germline assignment: CDR1 MNHEY and CDR2 SMNVEV (reference sequence). Trimming removed 2 bases from V and 1 base from J, with 12 bases in between.

This clonotype was detected many times. V and J are TRBV7-8 and TRBJ1-2; 7 positions match TRBD1. This CDR3 comprises 14 residues. CDR1 and CDR2 (germline): SGHVS, FQNEAQ. With 5 bases clipped from V and 7 bases from J, the junction kept 10 bases outside the gene matches. CDR3 sequence reads: CASSPGTVGSGYTF. As DNA, the CDR3 is TGTGCCAGCAGCCCCGGGACAGTTGGGAGTGGCTACACCTTC.